This is a list of T cell receptor beta chains from one sample in a study of human T cells and chemical hapten exposure. TCRdb itself ran the RACE reads through MiXCR, one entry per CDR3 protein. Here the sample spans under 400,000 distinct CDR3 sequences, approximately 5.1% being singletons. Source: whole blood, taken in connection with sensitization to the hapten diphenylcyclopropenone (DPC). The receptors here all came from a woman between 50 and 59 years old with alopecia areata. Some clones in this sample may be carry-over from other donors' samples. Each CDR3 is given with its conserved first and last residue. A D gene is named only where the DNA matches it firmly. Not every row has a clone size; where given, it reads once, few, many or a size class.

J: TRBJ2-4; size: few; D: NA; V: TRBV5-1; DNA: TGCGCCAGCAGCTTGGCTGTAGGGACGAACAAAAACATTCAGTACTTC; CDR3: CASSLAVGTNKNIQYF
J: TRBJ1-2; size: few; D: NA; V: TRBV20-1; DNA: TGCAGTGCTATAAAGGGGGTAAACTATGGCTACACCTTC; CDR3: CSAIKGVNYGYTF
J: TRBJ2-3; size: few; D: TRBD1; V: TRBV7-9; DNA: TGTGCCAGCAGCTCCCCGGGACAGGGCAAAGATACGCAGTATTTT; CDR3: CASSSPGQGKDTQYF
J: TRBJ2-3; size: many; D: NA; V: TRBV5-1; DNA: TGCGCCAGCAGCCCCCGTGAGGCTAGCACAGATACGCAGTATTTT; CDR3: CASSPREASTDTQYF
J: TRBJ2-1; size: many; D: NA; V: TRBV6-2/TRBV6-3; DNA: TGTGCCAGCAGACCCGAAGAGACATGGACTTACAATGAGCAGTTCTTC; CDR3: CASRPEETWTYNEQFF
J: TRBJ2-2; size: NA; D: TRBD2; V: TRBV5-6; DNA: TGTGCCAGCAGCTTGGTAGGGACTAGCGGTTCTTTTGGACTCGCCGGGGAGCTGTTTTTT; CDR3: CASSLVGTSGSFGLAGELFF
J: TRBJ1-3; size: NA; D: TRBD1; V: TRBV20-1; DNA: TGCAGTGCTTCTCGAGGGGGCGCCGGAAACACCATATATTTT; CDR3: CSASRGGAGNTIYF
J: TRBJ2-3; size: few; D: TRBD1; V: TRBV4-1; DNA: TGCGCCAGCAGCCAAGAGGACAGGGACACAGATACGCAGTATTTT; CDR3: CASSQEDRDTDTQYF
J: TRBJ1-1; size: NA; D: NA; V: TRBV7-9; DNA: TGTGCCAGCAGCTTGGGGGCGCCCATCCTCTCTGAAGCTTTCTTT; CDR3: CASSLGAPILSEAFF
J: TRBJ1-6; size: many; D: NA; V: TRBV20-1; DNA: TGCAGTGCTAAAGACAGTATTGGCTCCTATAATTCACCCCTCCACTTT; CDR3: CSAKDSIGSYNSPLHF